Listed below are T cell receptor beta chains from one sample, sequenced in a study of monozygotic twins with inflammatory bowel disease. TCRdb re-called the 5' RACE reads; one entry per CDR3 protein, DNA not given. Across about 160,000 distinct CDR3 sequences, the top ten clones capture 2% to 3% of the sample. Specimen: blood. These receptors originate from a human donor with ulcerative colitis or Crohn's disease, or a healthy co-twin of an affected twin (not recorded which). CDR3s include the opening cysteine and the closing phenylalanine or tryptophan.

V	J	CDR3
TRBV6-2/TRBV6-3	TRBJ2-1	CASRSTSDSYNEQFF
TRBV7-2	TRBJ2-7	CASSILGEGGFYEQYF
TRBV9	TRBJ2-3	CASSVVGSTDTQYF
TRBV5-1	TRBJ2-1	CASSLGTSDTNEQFF
TRBV28	TRBJ1-2	CASSRPGGVNGYTF
TRBV7-6	TRBJ1-4	CASSLYGRGSNEKLFF
TRBV20-1	TRBJ1-6	CSARDVFRTTHNSPLHF
TRBV18	TRBJ2-5	CASSLSGPGLEMGTQYF
TRBV25-1	TRBJ1-5	CASREDGQPQHF
TRBV5-6	TRBJ2-7	CASSSRTGFYEQYF
TRBV20-1	TRBJ1-2	CSARTQGGNYGYTF
TRBV5-1	TRBJ2-7	CASSLPRPYEQYF
TRBV29-1	TRBJ1-1	CSVGRDGNTEAFF
TRBV18	TRBJ1-5	CASSPYSRHLNQPQHF
TRBV20-1	TRBJ1-6	CSARLNRGEVDSPLHF
TRBV11-2	TRBJ1-2	CASSLGLTNYGYTF
TRBV7-8	TRBJ1-1	CASSLVYAGNTEAFF
TRBV12-3/TRBV12-4	TRBJ2-2	CASSPDWGEGELFF
TRBV9	TRBJ2-3	CASSARLAGDEDTQYF
TRBV9	TRBJ2-7	CASSVGAGQVSYEQYF
TRBV5-5	TRBJ2-3	CASSFRYTDTQYF
TRBV14	TRBJ2-7	CASSPGTSGFTYEQYF
TRBV19	TRBJ1-1	CASSSLWTGGLFTEAFF
TRBV7-6	TRBJ1-5	CASSLTGGQPQHF
TRBV20-1	TRBJ1-6	CSASPSHYNSPLHF
TRBV12-3/TRBV12-4	TRBJ2-1	CASSFDPIWGTSVSSYNEQFF
TRBV6-1	TRBJ1-4	CASSREDEKLFF
TRBV7-2	TRBJ2-7	CASKGGGFYEQYF
TRBV28	TRBJ2-5	CASSREFGETQYF
TRBV7-6	TRBJ2-7	CASSLQLDYEQYF
TRBV27	TRBJ1-4	CASRSAGSVGRKLFF
TRBV20-1	TRBJ2-5	CSALRAQEIQYF
TRBV27	TRBJ2-6	CASSFGQGYPSGANVLTF
TRBV27	TRBJ1-6	CASSYRDNSPLHF
TRBV15	TRBJ2-3	CATSRDSDSSDTQYF
TRBV10-3	TRBJ1-2	CAISGQAPYGYTF
TRBV7-9	TRBJ2-2	CASSPMGGRTGELFF